The source of this TCR beta chain is a study of human T cells and chemical hapten exposure. Across the study: Mostly female patients had alopecia areata, totalis or universalis.

Deletions cut 3 bases from V and 1 base from J, with 15 bases between. The CDR3 runs to 16 residues. CDR1 and CDR2 (germline): SGDLS, YYNGEE. Whole-study results and caveats: Sensitization with DPC brought no change to TCRs above 1 in 1000 in frequency. Expanded TCRs formed significantly more large CDR3 similarity clusters than controls.

TCRdb re-analysed the RACE reads in MiXCR, keeping a single row per CDR3 protein. Among about 120,000 distinct CDR3 sequences listed, less than 15% were seen once. This clonotype appeared a single time. Its antigen is still unknown. Time point of the sample: pre-sensitization, week 0. Stated treatment: therapeutic diphenylcyclopropenone sensitization with weekly scalp DPC. The TCR was taken from a woman under 30 with alopecia areata. Some clones in this sample may be carry-over from other donors' samples. Sample: whole blood, taken in connection with sensitization to the hapten diphenylcyclopropenone (DPC). The chain couples TRBV9 to TRBJ2-3, with a weak D call TRBD2 (6 bases). Here the CDR3 reads CASSAVAVGGTDTQYF. The CDR3 DNA reads TGTGCCAGCAGCGCGGTAGCGGTGGGAGGCACAGATACGCAGTATTTT.